The T cell receptor (beta chain) under discussion was sequenced for a study of blood T cell repertoires in COVID-19. In the study overall: Material from acute and convalescent COVID-19 was sourced from the United States, Italy and Spain. T cells, B-cell-depleted T cells, or PBMCs provided the cDNA or gDNA that served as material.

In the original analysis: Estimation of nucleated cell counts was performed using reference gene primer amplification. Generated by immunoSEQ multiplex PCR, the TCRdb table keeps only in-frame clones and is missing some. V and J calls plus clone size are reproduced from that table; the DNA served to infer D and trimming. The sample consists of about 100,000 clones, 79% of them appearing once. The length of the CDR3 is 15 residues. Deletions cut 4 bases from V and 2 bases from J, with 11 bases between. Germline V CDR1 and CDR2: ENHRY, SYGVKD. The receptor was derived from a woman older than 75 with active or convalescent COVID-19. The J gene is TRBJ1-4, the V gene TRBV10-3; TRBD1 is a possible D gene (5 bases). Sequenced sample: peripheral blood. In DNA form, the CDR3 reads TGTGCCATCAGTGGTTCGGGGGGGACTAATGAAAAACTGTTTTTT. This gives the protein CAISGSGGTNEKLFF.